These 26 T cell receptor beta chains share one sample of origin, sequenced in a study of T cells in Graves' hyperthyroidism and ophthalmopathy. RNA transcripts gave rise to amplified TCR beta CDR3 regions. TCR CDR3 regions were first amplified by RT-PCR with HTBI primers. One entry per CDR3 protein results from TCRdb running MiXCR on the multiplex PCR reads. Seen here are 450,000 to 700,000 distinct CDR3 sequences, about 43% observed once, and the top ten hold around 20%. The sample consisted of peripheral blood or thyroid tissue (not recorded which). These receptors came from an adult woman with Graves' disease, either hyperthyroidism or ophthalmopathy (not recorded which).

V usage is TRBV10-3 and J usage is TRBJ1-2, with TRBD1 identical over 8 bases. The V segment lost 3 bases and the J segment 4 bases; nucleotides outside the gene matches: 4. Germline V gene lookup returns CDR1 ENHRY and CDR2 SYGVKD. The CDR3 consists of 14 residues. CDR3 region: CAISDPGGAYGYTF. CDR3 nucleotide sequence: TGTGCCATCAGTGATCCAGGGGGCGCCTATGGCTACACCTTC.

The rearrangement uses TRBV7-9 and TRBJ1-4, with no clear D. The CDR3 has 14 amino acids. Germline CDR1 and CDR2: SEHNR and FQNEAQ (reference sequence). V was cut by 0 bases and J by 5 bases, with 7 bases left in between. The CDR3 region is CASSLAAENEKLFF. The CDR3 DNA reads TGTGCCAGCAGCTTAGCGGCAGAGAATGAAAAACTGTTTTTT.

The rearrangement joins TRBV11-2 to TRBJ2-2, with a tentative D call TRBD1 (6 bases). Germline V CDR1 and CDR2: SGHAT, FQNNGV. This CDR3 contains 16 residues. The V and J ends lost 1 base and 0 bases respectively, with 9 bases between them. The CDR3 is CASSLGYRANTGELFF. The DNA of the CDR3 is TGTGCCAGCAGCTTAGGTTACAGGGCGAACACCGGGGAGCTGTTTTTT.

This chain uses TRBV18 with TRBJ2-5, with D tentatively TRBD2 (5 bases). V lost 0 bases and J 9 bases, leaving 14 bases between the germline ends. Germline V gene lookup returns CDR1 KGHSH and CDR2 LQKENI. The CDR3 is 14 amino acids. The CDR3 nucleotides are TGTGCCAGCTCACCACCGGGGAGAGTGGAGGCCCAGTACTTC. It specifies CASSPPGRVEAQYF.

This rearrangement joins TRBV24-1 to TRBJ2-7; the D gene is possibly TRBD2 (5 bases). The end of the DNA fits TRBJ2-5 better, so the J call may be wrong. This CDR3 is 16 amino acids long. The germline CDR1 and CDR2 sequences are KGHDR and SFDVKD. The CDR3, as DNA: TGTGCCACCAGTGATGGGCAGGCGGAGGTGTTGGAGACCCAGTACTTC. This encodes CATSDGQAEVLETQYF.

For this clonotype: Relative to the germline gene, one junction end is altered; a read error may explain this. J is TRBJ1-4 and V is TRBV5-1; 8 bases line up with TRBD1. CDR3 length equals 14 residues. Germline V gives CDR1 SGHRS, CDR2 YFSETQ. CDR3 DNA sequence: TGCGCCAGCAGCTTCGGACAGGGTAATGGAAAACTGTTTTTT. Residues: CASSFGQGNGKLFF.

Many counts were recorded for this clonotype. V usage is TRBV7-8 and J usage is TRBJ2-2; the D is unclear. With 4 bases removed from V and 4 bases from J, the gap between germline ends came to 10 bases. The length of the CDR3 is 14 residues. Germline V CDR1 and CDR2: SGHVS, FQNEAQ. CDR3 protein: CASSSQTSTGELFF. CDR3 coding DNA: TGTGCCAGCAGCTCCCAGACGAGCACCGGGGAGCTGTTTTTT.

This clonotype has only a few counts. The chain links TRBV10-2 to TRBJ2-1; the D is unclear. CDR1 is WSHSY and CDR2 is SAAADI in the germline V gene. Trimming stripped 1 base from V and 9 bases from J, with 7 bases between. The CDR3 spans 12 residues. CDR3 sequence (DNA): TGCGCCAGCAGTGAGTTGAGGATTGAGCAGTTCTTC. Residues: CASSELRIEQFF.

The CDR3 spells CASSVRQGAEEQYF. The CDR3 coding sequence is TGTGCCAGCAGCGTACGACAGGGGGCTGAAGAGCAGTACTTC. The rearrangement joins TRBV7-2 to TRBJ2-7; 10 positions agree with TRBD1. Germline V lookup: CDR1 SGHTA, CDR2 FQGNSA. The length of the CDR3 is 14 residues. The trim removed 5 bases at V and 7 bases at J, leaving 8 bases unmatched.

The chain joins TRBV28 to TRBJ1-5; D is possibly TRBD1 (5 bases). From germline, CDR1 is MDHEN and CDR2 SYDVKM. Trimming took off 4 bases at V and 2 bases at J, with 12 bases between the two ends. The CDR3 runs to 15 residues. This CDR3 is CASSWGTLGNQPQHF. The CDR3 DNA reads TGTGCCAGCAGTTGGGGGACCTTGGGCAATCAGCCCCAGCATTTT.

This clonotype was detected many times. The chain combines TRBV12-3 or TRBV12-4 with TRBJ1-4, with D unclear. The CDR3 has 16 residues. Trimming shortened V by 2 bases and J by 8 bases, and 18 bases separated the two germline ends. The CDR3 sequence is CASSLSLRVRKEKLFF. The CDR3 region has the DNA TGTGCCAGCAGTTTAAGCTTAAGGGTGCGGAAAGAAAAACTGTTTTTT.

This clonotype was found many times. This chain links TRBV6-5 with TRBJ2-3; D is uncertain. The CDR3 is made up of 13 amino acids. V was pared by 4 bases and J by 0 bases, with 5 bases between. Per the germline V gene, CDR1 is MNHEY and CDR2 is SVGAGI. The CDR3 reads CASSWGSTDTQYF. CDR3 sequence (DNA): TGTGCCAGCAGTTGGGGTAGCACAGATACGCAGTATTTT.

This clonotype was counted ten times or more. The CDR3 here is CAGRQGNDQPQHF. CDR3 nucleotide sequence: TGTGCCGGGCGACAGGGTAACGATCAGCCCCAGCATTTT. The rearrangement links TRBV28 to TRBJ1-5; TRBD1 matches 7 bases. CDR1 is MDHEN, CDR2 SYDVKM, per germline. The CDR3 totals 13 residues. Germline trimming cut 11 bases from V and 5 bases from J; bases unmatched to any gene: 9.

In this sample, this clonotype turned up a few times. CDR3 in DNA: TGTGCCAGCAACGACAGGGGCTATGGCTACACCTTC. This sequence encodes CASNDRGYGYTF. The chain has TRBV7-9 and TRBJ1-2; 8 bases line up with TRBD1. After removal of 7 bases from V and 4 bases from J, the junction contained 2 bases not matched to a gene. Germline CDR1 reads SEHNR; CDR2 reads FQNEAQ (reference sequence). This CDR3 comprises 12 residues.

A remark on this clonotype: This clone may be a read error of a much larger clone one base away. The chain has TRBV6-6 and TRBJ2-5, with D perhaps TRBD1 (6 bases). Germline values: CDR1 MNHNY, CDR2 SVGAGI (reference sequence). Deletions cut 6 bases from V and 5 bases from J, with 13 bases between. The CDR3 consists of 13 residues. The CDR3 reads CASSRQARETQYF. For the CDR3, the DNA is TGTGCCAGCAGCAGACAGGCTCGGGAGACCCAGTACTTC.

CDR3 DNA sequence: TGTGCCACCAGTGATTTGTCTCCCGGTGCGTTAGAGACCCAGTACTTC. Residues: CATSDLSPGALETQYF. The chain joins TRBV24-1 to TRBJ2-5; D is unresolved. This CDR3 region has 16 residues. Germline assignment: CDR1 KGHDR and CDR2 SFDVKD. Between the trimmed V and J ends, which lost 0 bases and 4 bases, there was a span of 14 bases.

The CDR3 spells CASSLKGEEDNQPQHF. CDR3 nucleotide sequence: TGTGCCAGCAGTTTAAAGGGGGAGGAGGACAATCAGCCCCAGCATTTT. This chain connects TRBV6-5 to TRBJ1-5, with D possibly matching TRBD1 (6 bases). The V gene lost 4 bases and the J gene lost 3 bases, with 16 bases spanning the gap. This CDR3 has 16 amino acids. Germline V gives CDR1 MNHEY, CDR2 SVGAGI.

The sample holds many counts of this clonotype. The chain is built from TRBV12-3 or TRBV12-4 and TRBJ1-2; the D gene is possibly TRBD1 (5 bases). Trimming cost V 6 bases and J 8 bases, with 16 bases left between them. The CDR3 length is 13 residues. CDR3: CASSLDGGRGYTF. The CDR3 bases are TGTGCCAGCAGCCTGGACGGGGGAAGAGGCTACACCTTC.

This clonotype was counted many times. This chain joins TRBV10-3 and TRBJ1-2; 11 bases are a match to TRBD1. Germline loops: CDR1 ENHRY, CDR2 SYGVKD. The CDR3 is 15 amino acids. Trimming at V came to 5 bases and at J to 4 bases, leaving 6 bases not matched to a gene. CDR3 amino acids: CAISPAGQGGYGYTF. For the CDR3, the DNA is TGTGCCATCAGTCCGGCGGGACAGGGGGGCTATGGCTACACCTTC.

The chain employs TRBV7-2 and TRBJ1-6, with D unclear. Germline V gene data show CDR1 as SGHTA and CDR2 as FQGNSA. V was clipped by 5 bases and J by 15 bases, with 20 bases between them. This CDR3 has 14 residues. The CDR3, as DNA: TGTGCCAGCAGCACCCTTCAAGGCCGGCCCTTCCTCCACTTT. Translated: CASSTLQGRPFLHF. Variable domain in full (rest from reference TRBV7-2 and TRBJ1-6): GAGVSQSPSNKVTEKGKDVELRCDPISGHTALYWYRQSLGQGLEFLIYFQGNSAPDKSGLPSDRFSAERTGGSVSTLTIQRTQQEDSAVYLCASSTLQGRPFLHFGNGTRLTVT.

Many counts were recorded for this clonotype. The chain employs TRBV10-1 and TRBJ1-2; D possibly corresponds to TRBD1 (5 bases). With 10 bases removed from V and 4 bases from J, the gap between germline ends came to 16 bases. Germline lookup yields CDR1 WNHNN and CDR2 SYGVQD (reference sequence). CDR3 size: 13 residues. CDR3 residues: CATKTVRFYGYTF. CDR3 in DNA: TGCGCCACCAAGACAGTACGATTCTATGGCTACACCTTC.

The CDR3 sequence is CASSLRGGDEQYF. The CDR3 coding sequence is TGTGCCAGCAGCTTAAGGGGGGGAGACGAGCAGTACTTC. The rearrangement joins TRBV7-7 to TRBJ2-7, with D possibly TRBD2 on 7 matching bases. Germline V gene sequence: CDR1 SSHAT, CDR2 FNYEAQ (reference sequence). The CDR3 is 13 amino acids. Trimming left V 2 bases short and J 5 bases short, with 10 bases between.

This clonotype was found many times. V usage is TRBV7-8 and J usage is TRBJ1-6; 8 bases align to TRBD1. CDR3 length: 16 residues. Germline V lookup: CDR1 SGHVS, CDR2 FQNEAQ. Trimming removed 0 bases from V and 10 bases from J; junction bases left unmatched: 8. CDR3 nucleotide sequence: TGTGCCAGCAGCTTAGCGCTGACAGGGGTTTGGTCACCCCTCCACTTT. Translation gives CASSLALTGVWSPLHF.

V is TRBV5-1 and J is TRBJ2-2, with D possibly matching TRBD1 (6 bases). Trimming shortened V by 1 base and J by 3 bases, and 10 bases separated the two germline ends. Germline V lookup: CDR1 SGHRS, CDR2 YFSETQ. This CDR3 is 15 amino acids long. This chain's CDR3 is CASSLHGQHTGELFF. The CDR3 coding sequence is TGCGCCAGCAGCTTGCATGGACAGCACACCGGGGAGCTGTTTTTT.

The chain is built from TRBV5-1 and TRBJ2-2, with TRBD2 identical over 9 bases. V shed 4 bases and J 6 bases; nucleotides not matched to a gene: 10. Germline-derived CDR1 and CDR2 are SGHRS and YFSETQ. The CDR3 spans 16 residues. The CDR3 spells CASSHASGISAGELFF. Here the CDR3 DNA reads TGCGCCAGCAGCCATGCTAGCGGGATAAGCGCCGGGGAGCTGTTTTTT.

This clonotype was seen at least ten times. The genes are TRBV7-9 and TRBJ2-5, with D uncertain. CDR1 SEHNR and CDR2 FQNEAQ come from the germline V gene (reference sequence). The CDR3 length is 14 residues. The V end lost 1 base, the J end lost 0 bases, and 6 bases lay between the germline ends. The CDR3 DNA is TGTGCCAGCAGCTTAGTTTGGGACCAAGAGACCCAGTACTTC. Protein product: CASSLVWDQETQYF.